This TCR beta chain was identified during a study of T cell repertoires in cytomegalovirus infection. Study-level information: Alongside well-studied HLA-B-restricted CMV epitopes, recently identified HLA-C-restricted CMV epitopes were also used. CMV infection and matching HLA type were both indicated by public TCR beta signatures.

Study-wide results and limits: Identification of carriers of CMV plus the relevant HLA was performed using cumulative public TCR beta family frequency.

The CDR3 length is 14 residues. Trimming took off 7 bases at V and 2 bases at J, with 11 bases between the two ends. Germline assignment: CDR1 SGHVS and CDR2 FNYEAQ. Worth noting for this clonotype: Its antigen is not identified. A much bigger clone sits one base away, suggesting this may be a read error.

TCRdb analysed the reads with MiXCR anew, one entry per CDR3 protein. The data show fewer than 1,000,000 distinct CDR3 sequences, with roughly 30% seen just once and 13% held by the top ten. This receptor was obtained from a human donor in good health (CMV status not recorded). Some clones in this sample may be carry-over from other donors' samples. This chain links TRBV7-6 with TRBJ2-2, with D unresolved. Sequenced here: cultured CD8+ T cells from PBMCs, sampled from culture after CMV antigen stimulation. In DNA, the CDR3 is TGTGCCAGCATCTCGGACCGTAACACCGGGGAGCTGTTTTTT. Translation gives CASISDRNTGELFF.